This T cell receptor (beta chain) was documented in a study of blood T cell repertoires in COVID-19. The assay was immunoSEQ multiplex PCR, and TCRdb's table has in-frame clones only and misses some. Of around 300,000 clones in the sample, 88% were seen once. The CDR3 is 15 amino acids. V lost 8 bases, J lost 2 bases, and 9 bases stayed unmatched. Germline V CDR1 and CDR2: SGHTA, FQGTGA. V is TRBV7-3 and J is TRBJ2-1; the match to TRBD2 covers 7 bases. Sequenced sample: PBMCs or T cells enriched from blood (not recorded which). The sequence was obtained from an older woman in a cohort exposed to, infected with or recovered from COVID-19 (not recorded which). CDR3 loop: CASGLLAPAYNEQFF. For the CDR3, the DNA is TGTGCCAGCGGTCTACTAGCGCCGGCCTACAATGAGCAGTTCTTC.